Sequencing of this T cell receptor (beta chain) was carried out in a study of cytomegalovirus exposure and HLA in healthy donors. The PCR made use of 60 Vbeta and 13 Jbeta primers. TCRdb keeps only in-frame clones here, not all; method: immunoSEQ multiplex PCR. The sample lists 150,000 to 200,000 clones, approximately 85% occurring once. CDR1 and CDR2 from the germline V gene are LNHDA and SQIVND (reference sequence). Germline trimming cut 7 bases from V and 7 bases from J; bases unmatched to any gene: 16. The CDR3 covers 17 residues. Specimen: PBMCs. This receptor was taken from a girl aged 10-17 years in good health and CMV-seropositive. The rearrangement joins TRBV19 to TRBJ1-2, with 12 nucleotides matching TRBD1. In DNA, the CDR3 is TGTGCCAGTACCCCACGTGGCGGGGGGACAGGGGGCTTTGGCTACACCTTC. It codes for CASTPRGGGTGGFGYTF.